Shown below are 22 T cell receptor beta chains from a single sample sequenced in a study of blood T cell repertoires in COVID-19. Measured with immunoSEQ multiplex PCR; TCRdb has only the in-frame clones, and not every one. The data show approximately 240,000 clones, nearly 90% seen once. Specimen: peripheral blood. The receptors originated from a woman between 18 and 29 years old who had recovered from COVID-19.

This clone was observed a single time. The chain recombines TRBV7-9 with TRBJ1-1; D is undetermined. Deletions cut 2 bases from V and 2 bases from J, with 6 bases between. The CDR3 sequence is 13 residues long. CDR1 SEHNR and CDR2 FQNEAQ come from the germline V gene (reference sequence). The CDR3 bases are TGTGCCAGCAGCTTATTCCAAAACACTGAAGCTTTCTTT. It codes for CASSLFQNTEAFF.

The V gene is TRBV6-6, the J gene TRBJ1-1; maybe TRBD1 (6 bases). CDR1 and CDR2 from the germline V gene are MNHNY and SVGAGI (reference sequence). Trimming left V 5 bases short and J 0 bases short, with 10 bases between. The CDR3 runs to 14 residues. For the CDR3, the DNA is TGTGCCAGCAGTGAGGGGGGGATGAACACTGAAGCTTTCTTT. Residues: CASSEGGMNTEAFF.

The gene calls are TRBV6-2 or TRBV6-3 and TRBJ1-5, with 10 bases that match TRBD1. The V gene's germline CDR1 is MNHEY and CDR2 SVGEGT. The CDR3 loop spans 21 amino acids. After removal of 0 bases from V and 2 bases from J, the junction contained 16 bases not matched to a gene. CDR3 in amino acids: CASSYSAFRDRGRKGNQPQHF. In DNA form, the CDR3 reads TGTGCCAGCAGTTACTCTGCTTTCCGGGACAGGGGTAGGAAGGGCAATCAGCCCCAGCATTTT.

The chain joins TRBV3-1 (or the pseudogene TRBV3-2) to TRBJ1-5, with 9 nucleotides matching TRBD1. Germline CDR1 LGHDT, CDR2 YNNKEL (reference sequence). The ends lost 1 base at V and 6 bases at J; junction bases unmatched: 4. The CDR3 length is 15 residues. The CDR3 loop reads CASSQGGQGSQPQHF. The DNA of the CDR3 is TGTGCCAGCAGCCAAGGGGGACAGGGTAGTCAGCCCCAGCATTTT.

The chain is built from TRBV9 and TRBJ2-7, with a weak D call TRBD2 (7 bases). Trimming removed 4 bases from V and 0 bases from J, with 23 bases in between. Germline CDR1 SGDLS, CDR2 YYNGEE. The CDR3 consists of 18 residues. CDR3 sequence: CASSPRGGPKGSSYEQYF. As DNA, the CDR3 is TGTGCCAGCAGCCCAAGGGGGGGTCCGAAGGGGAGCTCCTACGAGCAGTACTTC.

The chain employs TRBV4-3 and TRBJ2-3; the match to TRBD2 covers 13 bases. The CDR3 totals 17 residues. Germline CDR1 is LGHNA and CDR2 is YSLEER. J lost 4 bases, V lost 0 bases, and 4 bases had no gene match. CDR3 nucleotides: TGCGCCAGCAGCCAAGATCCACTAGCGGGAGGGTCAGATACGCAGTATTTT. Its protein product is CASSQDPLAGGSDTQYF.

The chain couples TRBV2 to TRBJ2-7; D not resolved. V lost 10 bases and J 6 bases, leaving 22 bases between the germline ends. The V gene's germline CDR1 is SNHLY and CDR2 FYNNEI. The CDR3 spans 14 residues. The CDR3 DNA reads TGTGCCACCTTGCAGACCTCGCCGGGTTCCGAGCAGTACTTC. Amino acid sequence: CATLQTSPGSEQYF.

The CDR3 reads CASSQDMGTGSTFGYTF. CDR3 nucleotide sequence: TGCGCCAGCAGCCAAGACATGGGGACAGGTTCGACGTTTGGCTACACCTTC. V usage is TRBV4-3 and J usage is TRBJ1-2, with 8 bases lining up with TRBD1. The J segment lost 7 bases and the V segment lost 0 bases, leaving 13 bases of the junction unmatched. The length of the CDR3 is 17 residues. Germline V gene data show CDR1 as LGHNA and CDR2 as YSLEER.

The genes are TRBV23-1 and TRBJ2-1; 7 bases are shared with TRBD2. TRBV23-1 is reported as an ORF; its role is uncertain. J lost 3 bases, V lost 0 bases, and 5 bases had no gene match. The CDR3 runs to 16 residues. This CDR3 is CASSQSWLAVYNEQFF. The CDR3 DNA reads TGCGCCAGCAGTCAATCGTGGCTAGCGGTCTACAATGAGCAGTTCTTC.

The V call is TRBV2, the J call TRBJ2-3; D is possibly TRBD2 (7 bases). CDR3 length equals 14 residues. V was cut by 7 bases and J by 3 bases, with 14 bases left in between. Germline loops: CDR1 SNHLY, CDR2 FYNNEI. DNA of the CDR3: TGTGCCAGCAAGGGGGAGGGTGGTACAGATACGCAGTATTTT. Translated: CASKGEGGTDTQYF.

The V call is TRBV25-1, the J call TRBJ1-1; D unclear. Germline lookup yields CDR1 MGHDK and CDR2 SYGVNS. V lost 6 bases and J 4 bases, leaving 21 bases between the germline ends. The CDR3 length is 16 residues. The DNA of the CDR3 is TGTGCCAGCAGACAATTTACTACCTCCACCGGCACTGAAGCTTTCTTT. Translating gives CASRQFTTSTGTEAFF.

The chain joins TRBV4-1 to TRBJ2-3; the match to TRBD2 covers 7 bases. Trimming at V came to 1 base and at J to 3 bases, leaving 4 bases not matched to a gene. The germline V gene encodes CDR1 MGHRA and CDR2 YSYEKL. This CDR3 has 15 amino acids. The DNA for the CDR3 is TGCGCCAGCAGCCAAGTTCCTAGCGGTACAGATACGCAGTATTTT. This codes for CASSQVPSGTDTQYF.

This clone was picked up one time. V gene TRBV15 combines with J gene TRBJ1-1; D is uncertain. In germline, CDR1 is LNHNV, CDR2 YYDKDF (reference sequence). This CDR3 is 15 amino acids long. The ends were cut back, 1 base at V and 1 base at J, with 10 bases in the middle. CDR3 nucleotides: TGTGCCACCAGCAGAGGCCAGTCCGAGAACACTGAAGCTTTCTTT. It encodes CATSRGQSENTEAFF.

The rearrangement uses TRBV29-1 and TRBJ1-5, with 7 bases aligning to TRBD1. Per germline, CDR1 SQVTM and CDR2 ANQGSEA. Trimming cost V 5 bases and J 4 bases; bases outside gene matches: 11. The CDR3 has 15 amino acids. The CDR3 DNA sequence: TGCAGCGTTTTGGCCGGGACAGCTCCGAATCAGCCCCAGCATTTT. Translation gives CSVLAGTAPNQPQHF. Full variable domain (missing parts from reference TRBV29-1 and TRBJ1-5): SAVISQKPSRDICQRGTSLTIQCQVDSQVTMMFWYRQQPGQSLTLIATANQGSEATYESGFVIDKFPISRPNLTFSTLTVSNMSPEDSSIYLCSVLAGTAPNQPQHFGDGTRLSIL.

On this clone itself: At one boundary the junction diverges from the germline segment, which might be a read error. The gene calls are TRBV6-2 or TRBV6-3 and TRBJ2-7; TRBD2 matches at 11 bases. This CDR3 has 15 residues. CDR1 and CDR2 (germline): MNHEY, SVGEGT. The CDR3 DNA reads as TGTGCCAGCAGTTACGCCACTAGCGGGAGTTACTACCTTAACTTC. Encoded protein: CASSYATSGSYYLNF.

The V call is TRBV9, the J call TRBJ1-1; no reliable D call. This CDR3 has 16 residues. V was cut by 0 bases and J by 4 bases, with 16 bases left in between. CDR1 and CDR2 from the germline V gene are SGDLS and YYNGEE. CDR3 region: CASSVAGVSSGTEAFF. CDR3 DNA: TGTGCCAGCAGCGTAGCCGGGGTTTCCAGCGGCACTGAAGCTTTCTTT. Full variable domain (missing parts from reference TRBV9 and TRBJ1-1): DSGVTQTPKHLITATGQRVTLRCSPRSGDLSVYWYQQSLDQGLQFLIQYYNGEERAKGNILERFSAQQFPDLHSELNLSSLELGDSALYFCASSVAGVSSGTEAFFGQGTRLTVV.

The chain carries TRBV19 and TRBJ2-1, with 7 positions matching TRBD2. The V and J ends lost 6 bases and 4 bases, in that order; junction bases with no gene match: 6. Germline values: CDR1 LNHDA, CDR2 SQIVND (reference sequence). The CDR3 has 14 amino acids. The CDR3 DNA follows: TGTGCCAGTAGCACCGGGACTAAATACAATGAGCAGTTCTTC. The encoded protein is CASSTGTKYNEQFF.

The chain uses TRBV19 and TRBJ1-2; 9 nucleotides match TRBD1. V was pared by 7 bases and J by 4 bases, with 16 bases of the junction left unmatched. Germline V gives CDR1 LNHDA, CDR2 SQIVND (reference sequence). This CDR3 comprises 17 residues. CDR3 loop: CASTSTGTGGKFYGYTF. CDR3 DNA sequence: TGTGCCAGTACCTCAACGGGAACAGGGGGCAAGTTCTATGGCTACACCTTC.

V gene TRBV19 combines with J gene TRBJ1-2; D is ambiguous. Trimming pared 2 bases from V and 4 bases from J, leaving 11 bases between. The germline V gene has CDR1 LNHDA and CDR2 SQIVND (reference sequence). The CDR3 sequence is 14 residues long. In DNA form, the CDR3 reads TGTGCCAGTAGTATAAGCGGCGAGGGCTATGGCTACACCTTC. Translating gives CASSISGEGYGYTF.

The chain combines TRBV19 with TRBJ1-1; D remains unclear. The V end was cut by 2 bases, the J end by 0 bases, with 10 bases between. CDR1 and CDR2 from the germline V gene are LNHDA and SQIVND (reference sequence). The CDR3 sequence is 15 residues long. The CDR3 here is CASSIPGSMNTEAFF. DNA of the CDR3: TGTGCCAGTAGTATACCAGGATCCATGAACACTGAAGCTTTCTTT.

J is TRBJ2-5 and V is TRBV28; no firm D call. CDR3 length equals 14 residues. Trimming left V 5 bases short and J 1 base short, with 11 bases between. Germline values: CDR1 MDHEN, CDR2 SYDVKM. The CDR3 protein is CASSGPPLQETQYF. CDR3 coding DNA: TGTGCCAGCAGTGGGCCTCCCCTCCAAGAGACCCAGTACTTC.

The chain has TRBV11-2 and TRBJ2-7; D unclear. In germline, CDR1 is SGHAT, CDR2 FQNNGV. The CDR3 has 12 amino acids. V was pared by 4 bases and J by 5 bases, with 9 bases between. The CDR3 sequence is CASSSNMNEQYF. DNA for the CDR3: TGTGCCAGCAGCTCCAACATGAACGAGCAGTACTTC.